The 14 T cell receptor beta chains below all came from one sample that was sequenced in a study of T cell responses to AZD1222 COVID-19 vaccine. Only in-frame clones appear in the TCRdb table, and some are missing; sequencing was by immunoSEQ multiplex PCR. The sample consists of approximately 190,000 clones, roughly 93% of them appearing once. Source: peripheral blood, taken on day 0 of AZD1222 vaccination. The receptor set was obtained from an adult in good health.

The CDR3 spells CAISAGDRKYTGELFF. The CDR3 bases are TGTGCCATCAGTGCTGGGGACAGGAAGTACACCGGGGAGCTGTTTTTT. The rearrangement links TRBV10-3 to TRBJ2-2, with 8 bases aligning to TRBD1. The germline V gene encodes CDR1 ENHRY and CDR2 SYGVKD. The CDR3 extends over 16 amino acids. V gave up 4 bases and J gave up 3 bases; unmatched junction bases: 7.

This clone was seen more than once but under ten times. This CDR3 reads CASISAWDSPLHF. In nucleotides, the CDR3 is TGTGCCAGCATTTCGGCCTGGGATTCACCCCTCCACTTT. This chain links TRBV28 with TRBJ1-6; D is uncertain. V lost 7 bases, J lost 8 bases, and 12 bases lay in between. Germline CDR1 is MDHEN and CDR2 is SYDVKM. CDR3 length equals 13 residues.

The chain joins TRBV19 to TRBJ2-2; the D gene is possibly TRBD2 (7 bases). Per the germline V gene, CDR1 is LNHDA and CDR2 is SQIVND (reference sequence). The CDR3 is 15 amino acids. Trimming took off 6 bases at V and 3 bases at J, with 14 bases between the two ends. CDR3 DNA sequence: TGTGCCAGTAGCTTTGGGGGGGCAGACACCGGGGAGCTGTTTTTT. Translated, it gives CASSFGGADTGELFF.

Here the CDR3 reads CAWIGADTEAFF. The CDR3 DNA reads as TGTGCCTGGATAGGGGCGGACACTGAAGCTTTCTTT. V gene TRBV30 combines with J gene TRBJ1-1; possible D gene TRBD1, 5 bases. Germline V gene data show CDR1 as GTSNPN and CDR2 as SVGIG (reference sequence). Between the trimmed V and J ends, which lost 4 bases and 3 bases, there was a span of 9 bases. This CDR3 has 12 residues.

The V gene is TRBV5-4, the J gene TRBJ1-3; the D gene is possibly TRBD1 (6 bases). CDR1 and CDR2 (germline): SGHNT, YYREEE (reference sequence). This CDR3 has 16 amino acids. V dropped 2 bases and J dropped 0 bases, with 12 bases sitting between them. Written as DNA, the CDR3 is TGTGCCAGCAGCTTTGGGGGCAGTTACTCTGGAAACACCATATATTTT. Translation gives CASSFGGSYSGNTIYF.

The CDR3 sequence: CASSLSGPGQGVYEQYF. In DNA form, the CDR3 reads TGTGCCAGCAGCCTATCGGGGCCGGGACAGGGGGTTTACGAGCAGTACTTC. The chain employs TRBV14 and TRBJ2-7; 11 bases are a match to TRBD1. V lost 4 bases and J lost 4; bases outside the gene matches: 12. Germline CDR1 and CDR2: SGHDN and FVKESK. The CDR3 totals 17 residues.

The chain combines TRBV5-1 with TRBJ1-1; D not certain. The CDR3 sequence is 14 residues long. Germline CDR1 SGHRS, CDR2 YFSETQ. V lost 0 bases to trimming and J lost 0 bases, with 6 bases between them. The CDR3 nucleotides read TGCGCCAGCAGCTTGGCCCTTATGAACACTGAAGCTTTCTTT. Its translation is CASSLALMNTEAFF.

This chain uses TRBV11-2 with TRBJ2-7, with TRBD2 identical over 8 bases. Trimming took 9 bases from V and 0 from J; bases not matched to a gene: 7. Germline CDR1 is SGHAT and CDR2 is FQNNGV. This CDR3 region has 14 residues. The CDR3 region is CASRERESSYEQYF. The CDR3 DNA sequence: TGTGCCAGTAGAGAGCGGGAGTCCTCCTACGAGCAGTACTTC.

The J gene is TRBJ1-5, the V gene TRBV7-8; 9 positions agree with TRBD1. Germline values: CDR1 SGHVS, CDR2 FQNEAQ. The CDR3 loop spans 19 amino acids. The trim removed 5 bases at V and 0 bases at J, leaving 14 bases unmatched. The CDR3 DNA sequence: TGTGCCAGCAGCGCCCTCCCAACAGGGGGCCGCTATAGCAATCAGCCCCAGCATTTT. Translation gives CASSALPTGGRYSNQPQHF.

The chain combines TRBV24-1 with TRBJ2-5; maybe TRBD2 (6 bases). The germline V gene encodes CDR1 KGHDR and CDR2 SFDVKD. The CDR3 length is 14 residues. V was cut by 4 bases and J by 3 bases, with 11 bases left in between. The CDR3 here is CATSEPGEEETQYF. The CDR3 DNA sequence: TGTGCCACCAGTGAACCGGGGGAAGAAGAGACCCAGTACTTC.

The chain links TRBV29-1 to TRBJ1-6; TRBD1 aligns across 7 bases. Germline values: CDR1 SQVTM, CDR2 ANQGSEA. V dropped 7 bases and J dropped 5; count of bases not matched to a gene: 8. CDR3 size: 14 residues. The CDR3 nucleotides are TGCAGCGCCAGGACAGGCGCACATAATTCACCCCTCCACTTT. Amino acid sequence: CSARTGAHNSPLHF.

CDR3 DNA sequence: TGTGCCAGCAGACTAGCGGGAAGGAGAGTACCAGATACGCAGTATTTT. It yields the protein CASRLAGRRVPDTQYF. The V and J genes are TRBV27 and TRBJ2-3, with 10 bases matching TRBD2. Germline V gene sequence: CDR1 MNHEY, CDR2 SMNVEV (reference sequence). This CDR3 comprises 16 residues. The trim removed 6 bases at V and 4 bases at J, leaving 10 bases unmatched.

J is TRBJ2-1 and V is TRBV11-2; TRBD1 matches at 9 bases. Germline CDR1 and CDR2: SGHAT and FQNNGV. After removal of 5 bases from V and 9 bases from J, the junction contained 8 bases not matched to a gene. The CDR3 contains 14 residues. CDR3 loop: CASSRGTGLGEQFF. As DNA, the CDR3 is TGTGCCAGCAGCCGCGGGACAGGGTTAGGTGAGCAGTTCTTC.

This clone was seen a few times. V usage is TRBV23-1 and J usage is TRBJ1-3; 7 bases are shared with TRBD1. TRBV23-1 is an ORF, with its function uncertain. J gave up 0 bases and V 8 bases, and 7 bases lay outside the gene matches. The CDR3 consists of 15 residues. The CDR3 is CASDPGQVSGNTIYF. The DNA for the CDR3 is TGCGCCAGCGACCCTGGACAGGTCTCTGGAAACACCATATATTTT.